This T cell receptor beta chain was identified during a study of CD8+CD57+ T cells in acquired aplastic anemia. This clonotype was recorded many times. Both TCR beta VDJ combination and CDR3 sequence profiling were carried out. Genomic DNA was the template for this profiling. TCRdb re-called the reads with MiXCR, one entry per CDR3 protein. The sample includes about 150,000 distinct CDR3 sequences, over 50% of them seen just once. CD8+CD57+ cell expansion had been shown by flow cytometry in patients chosen for sequencing. Germline V lookup: CDR1 SGHAT, CDR2 FQDESV (reference sequence). Trimming pared 5 bases from V and 7 bases from J, leaving 15 bases between. The CDR3 spans 14 residues.

The chain carries TRBV11-1 and TRBJ2-1, with D hard to call. The TCR comes from a human donor with aplastic anemia. Sequencing input: sorted CD4+, CD8+, or CD8+CD57+ T cells (not recorded which) from PBMCs. The CDR3, as DNA: TGTGCCAGCAGCCCAGTCTCACTTGGGAATGAGCAGTTCTTC. This translates into CASSPVSLGNEQFF.